This T cell receptor (beta chain) was sequenced in a study of early T cells in non-severe SARS-CoV-2 infection. There are 15 residues in the CDR3. The germline V gene has CDR1 SSHAT and CDR2 FNYEAQ (reference sequence). In TCRdb, the 5' RACE reads were re-called with MiXCR into one record per CDR3 protein. The repertoire holds about 37,000 distinct CDR3 sequences, with 5.8% as singletons. This clonotype was found many times. One junction end disagrees with the germline gene, perhaps due to a read error. The V and J genes are TRBV7-7 and TRBJ2-5; the D is unclear. The sequence came from an adult who was a healthcare worker with PCR-confirmed SARS-CoV-2 infection or an uninfected control (not recorded which). The sequencing sample was made of whole blood. The CDR3 DNA is TGTGCTAGCAGCTTAGGTGGCAGCTTTGGGGAGACCCAGTACTTC. As protein: CASSLGGSFGETQYF.